The sequence of this T cell receptor beta chain was determined in a study of human T cells and chemical hapten exposure. Findings of the study overall: Significantly more large CDR3 similarity clusters arose among expanded TCRs than among controls.

For this clonotype: Its antigen is not known.

As for time point: pre-sensitization, week 0. Treatment meaning: therapeutic diphenylcyclopropenone sensitization with weekly scalp DPC. TCRdb fed the RACE reads into MiXCR, producing one record per CDR3 protein. The data hold under 70,000 distinct CDR3 sequences, with about 11% observed a single time. The CDR3 contains 17 residues. Per germline, CDR1 ENHRY and CDR2 SYGVKD. The junction had 9 bases not matched to a gene; V was cut back by 6 bases and J by 0 bases. Sequences were derived from whole blood, sampled in connection with sensitization to the hapten diphenylcyclopropenone (DPC). The TCR originated in a woman aged 40 to 50 with alopecia areata. Some clones in this sample may be carry-over from other donors' samples. This chain joins TRBV10-3 and TRBJ2-3; 10 bases map to TRBD2. CDR3 DNA sequence: TGTGCCATCAGGAGGGGTGGGACTAGCGAGAGCACAGATACGCAGTATTTT. Protein product: CAIRRGGTSESTDTQYF.